This TCR beta chain was sequenced in a study of CD8 T cells in Susac syndrome. TCR beta sequencing covered blood CD8+ and CD4+ T cells. J gave up 1 base and V 5 bases, and 7 bases lay outside the gene matches. Germline loops: CDR1 PRHDT, CDR2 FYEKMQ (reference sequence). The CDR3 runs 15 residues. cDNA came from about 0.5 to 1 ug RNA primed by random hexamers. TCRdb re-analysed the immunoSEQ multiplex PCR reads in MiXCR, keeping a single row per CDR3 protein. The sample yields approximately 77,000 distinct CDR3 sequences, around 93% seen once. The V gene is TRBV13, the J gene TRBJ2-7, with 8 bases aligning to TRBD1. The receptor comes from a human donor with Susac syndrome. Sequencing used CD4+ T cells from PBMCs. CDR3 DNA: TGTGCCAGCAGCCTCCGGGACAGGCGGTCCTACGAGCAGTACTTC. It encodes CASSLRDRRSYEQYF.